This T cell receptor (beta chain) is from a study of T cell responses to AZD1222 COVID-19 vaccine. Whole-study findings and limits: Sampling that yielded the repertoires occurred only after the peak T cell response. The sample set comprised mostly white British donors with more females, and clonal diversity was possibly underestimated. Seropositivity was recorded at baseline in only a handful of AZD1222 recipients.

About this clone: Its specificity is unknown.

Sequenced by immunoSEQ multiplex PCR; TCRdb stores in-frame clones only, minus some. Among fewer than 120,000 clones listed, nearly 90% were seen once. V dropped 2 bases and J dropped 0; count of bases not matched to a gene: 12. The germline CDR1 and CDR2 sequences are SGHRS and YFSETQ. This CDR3 has 18 amino acids. The source is an adult in good health. The rearrangement uses TRBV5-1 and TRBJ2-3; TRBD1 agrees at 7 bases. Sequencing used peripheral blood, obtained on day 0 of AZD1222 vaccination. The CDR3 here is CASSFGTVERTSTDTQYF. For the CDR3, the DNA is TGCGCCAGCAGCTTTGGGACAGTCGAACGCACTAGCACAGATACGCAGTATTTT. The full variable domain, with the rest looked up from reference TRBV5-1 and TRBJ2-3, is KAGVTQTPRYLIKTRGQQVTLSCSPISGHRSVSWYQQTPGQGLQFLFEYFSETQRNKGNFPGRFSGRQFSNSRSEMNVSTLELGDSALYLCASSFGTVERTSTDTQYFGPGTRLTVL.